These T cell receptor beta chains were read from a single sample in a study of cytomegalovirus exposure and HLA in healthy donors. Produced via immunoSEQ multiplex PCR; TCRdb's table is partial and in-frame only. The data show 200,000 or so clones, over 75% seen once. Sequenced sample: PBMCs. The receptors stem from a man aged 45-65 years in good health and CMV-seronegative. CDR3s include the opening cysteine and the closing phenylalanine or tryptophan. A D gene is named only where the DNA matches it firmly. For some rows the clone size is stated as once, few or many, or as a class when expanded; others skip it.

J gene: TRBJ2-5
clone size: few
D gene: .
CDR3 length: 14
V gene: TRBV6-5
CDR3 protein: CASTPPRGRETQYF
CDR3 DNA: TGTGCCAGCACCCCCCCGCGGGGTCGAGAGACCCAGTACTTC

J gene: TRBJ1-2
clone size: .
D gene: .
CDR3 length: 15
V gene: TRBV18
CDR3 protein: CASSPPGGINYGYTF
CDR3 DNA: TGTGCCAGCTCACCACCGGGGGGTATTAACTATGGCTACACCTTC

J gene: TRBJ1-1
clone size: few
D gene: .
CDR3 length: 13
V gene: TRBV2
CDR3 protein: CASSATGLAEAFF
CDR3 DNA: TGTGCCAGCAGTGCTACAGGGTTGGCTGAAGCTTTCTTT

J gene: TRBJ2-3
clone size: few
D gene: .
CDR3 length: 15
V gene: TRBV5-4
CDR3 protein: CASSLGLAGTDTQYF
CDR3 DNA: TGTGCCAGCAGCTTGGGGCTAGCTGGCACAGATACGCAGTATTTT

J gene: TRBJ2-7
clone size: .
D gene: TRBD1
CDR3 length: 12
V gene: TRBV18
CDR3 protein: CASSLDRYEQYF
CDR3 DNA: TGTGCCAGCTCGCTGGACAGGTACGAGCAGTACTTC

J gene: TRBJ2-1
clone size: .
D gene: TRBD1
CDR3 length: 15
V gene: TRBV7-9
CDR3 protein: CASSNWGTVYNEQFF
CDR3 DNA: TGTGCCAGCAGCAACTGGGGGACAGTTTACAATGAGCAGTTCTTC

J gene: TRBJ2-7
clone size: .
D gene: .
CDR3 length: 15
V gene: TRBV10-3
CDR3 protein: CAITSGVRNSYEQYF
CDR3 DNA: TGTGCCATCACTTCCGGGGTGCGTAATTCCTACGAGCAGTACTTC

J gene: TRBJ1-1
clone size: .
D gene: TRBD1
CDR3 length: 15
V gene: TRBV19
CDR3 protein: CASSTGDRGITEAFF
CDR3 DNA: TGTGCCAGTAGTACCGGAGACAGGGGGATCACTGAAGCTTTCTTT

J gene: TRBJ1-1
clone size: .
D gene: .
CDR3 length: 11
V gene: TRBV18
CDR3 protein: CASSPQEKAFF
CDR3 DNA: TGTGCCAGCTCACCTCAAGAGAAAGCTTTCTTT

J gene: TRBJ2-3
clone size: .
D gene: .
CDR3 length: 18
V gene: TRBV5-1
CDR3 protein: CASSSGPSQGLGTDTQYF
CDR3 DNA: TGCGCCAGCAGCTCGGGGCCCTCCCAGGGGTTGGGCACAGATACGCAGTATTTT

J gene: TRBJ2-4
clone size: few
D gene: .
CDR3 length: 15
V gene: TRBV5-6
CDR3 protein: CASSQGGGAKNIQYF
CDR3 DNA: TGTGCCAGCAGCCAGGGTGGCGGTGCCAAAAACATTCAGTACTTC

J gene: TRBJ1-2
clone size: .
D gene: .
CDR3 length: 14
V gene: TRBV19
CDR3 protein: CASTRGMTSYGYTF
CDR3 DNA: TGTGCCAGTACCCGAGGGATGACAAGCTATGGCTACACCTTC

J gene: TRBJ2-5
clone size: .
D gene: .
CDR3 length: 12
V gene: TRBV21-1
CDR3 protein: CASSKGSETQYF
CDR3 DNA: TGTGCCAGCAGCAAAGGGAGTGAGACCCAGTACTTC